These T cell receptor beta chains were read from a single sample in a study of a mutant IDH1 vaccine in newly diagnosed glioma. No antigens are known for them. Profiling relied on immunoSEQ multiplex PCR, and the TCRdb table lists in-frame clones only, not all of them. The data contain 110,000 or so clones, around 90% of them singletons. Material: PBMCs, obtained from a glioma patient whose treatment included an IDH1 peptide vaccine. These receptors all stem from a woman aged 50 to 60 with glioma. Each CDR3 is given without its conserved first and last residue. The order of the fields is V gene, J gene, CDR3 length, CDR3 protein.

TRBV28,TRBJ1-5,14,ASSLGVQGGHQPQH
TRBV19,TRBJ2-1,12,ASSLSGNYNEQF
TRBV7-2,TRBJ1-6,13,ASSLGTRYNSPLH
TRBV7-9,TRBJ1-6,12,ASSIPGGDSPLH
TRBV5-1,TRBJ2-7,12,ASSLGTGAYEQY
TRBV6-5,TRBJ1-5,12,ASSRQWGNQPQH
TRBV6-5,TRBJ1-5,12,ASTGTYSNQPQH
TRBV10-3,TRBJ2-1,13,AISEFYGSNNEQF
TRBV27,TRBJ2-2,11,ASSFYDTGELF
TRBV5-4,TRBJ1-1,13,ASSLGATGRTEAF
TRBV2,TRBJ1-6,10,ASSAGGMTLH
TRBV28,TRBJ1-4,12,ASSWDRGSEKLF
TRBV7-3,TRBJ2-3,11,ASSSRETDTQY
TRBV28,TRBJ1-1,12,ASSLGQLNTEAF
TRBV28,TRBJ2-5,13,ASSLYLAGGETQY
TRBV5-8,TRBJ2-7,13,ASSLVGVTSYEQY
TRBV19,TRBJ1-1,13,ASSTSGGTNTEAF
TRBV30,TRBJ1-1,11,AWMRTGYTEAF
TRBV11-2,TRBJ2-7,13,ASSLDHGGPYEQY
TRBV10-1,TRBJ2-1,12,ATSIEGRNNEQF
TRBV6-1,TRBJ1-5,12,ASSTTGVSQPQH
TRBV5-5,TRBJ2-4,13,ASSLDLAGGNIQY
TRBV14,TRBJ2-1,14,ASSHLDGSSYNEQF
TRBV9,TRBJ2-2,11,ASSVDSTGELF
TRBV10-3,TRBJ1-1,13,AISARTGEVTEAF
TRBV10-3,TRBJ1-5,10,AAGQGTSPQH
TRBV28,TRBJ1-4,13,ASSSISGMGEKLF
TRBV10-3,TRBJ1-3,13,AISEQAGGGNTIY
TRBV6-1,TRBJ2-1,13,AIGQVQTSYNEQF
TRBV19,TRBJ2-7,15,ASSNPGLAASDYEQY
TRBV27,TRBJ2-7,14,ASSSRGSFGSYEQY
TRBV7-9,TRBJ2-1,13,ASSLVRFRKDEQF
TRBV5-1,TRBJ2-1,14,ASSLDRDRGWNEQF
TRBV6-5,TRBJ2-7,12,ASSPGTEVYEQY
TRBV6-5,TRBJ2-7,11,ASSDRVSYEQY
TRBV18,TRBJ2-5,12,ASSLGLYQETQY
TRBV5-1,TRBJ2-1,11,ASSLDPYNEQF
TRBV7-9,TRBJ2-3,16,ASSLVASGRPAEISQY
TRBV6-5,TRBJ1-6,14,ASSYLPRVDNSPLH
TRBV7-9,TRBJ1-1,12,ASSARGRGTEAF
TRBV11-2,TRBJ2-7,12,ASSLAQGRYEQY
TRBV2,TRBJ1-1,12,ASSGWGPNTEAF
TRBV14,TRBJ2-2,12,ASSRWRLDGELF
TRBV9,TRBJ2-1,13,ASSVAGGYYNEQF
TRBV19,TRBJ2-7,15,ASSRRSGTQASYEQY
TRBV6-6,TRBJ1-4,13,ASSMGTGKRVKLF
TRBV7-3,TRBJ2-5,12,ASSLSGVTETQY
TRBV6-5,TRBJ1-6,12,ASSYGGRNSPLH
TRBV27,TRBJ1-2,12,ASSSPRSAGGYT
TRBV19,TRBJ1-2,13,ASSHRQFGVYGYT
TRBV7-9,TRBJ1-2,13,ASSLVARPWAGYT
TRBV15,TRBJ2-1,11,ATSRDLDNEQF
TRBV28,TRBJ1-1,15,ASSSSGQGVKDTEAF